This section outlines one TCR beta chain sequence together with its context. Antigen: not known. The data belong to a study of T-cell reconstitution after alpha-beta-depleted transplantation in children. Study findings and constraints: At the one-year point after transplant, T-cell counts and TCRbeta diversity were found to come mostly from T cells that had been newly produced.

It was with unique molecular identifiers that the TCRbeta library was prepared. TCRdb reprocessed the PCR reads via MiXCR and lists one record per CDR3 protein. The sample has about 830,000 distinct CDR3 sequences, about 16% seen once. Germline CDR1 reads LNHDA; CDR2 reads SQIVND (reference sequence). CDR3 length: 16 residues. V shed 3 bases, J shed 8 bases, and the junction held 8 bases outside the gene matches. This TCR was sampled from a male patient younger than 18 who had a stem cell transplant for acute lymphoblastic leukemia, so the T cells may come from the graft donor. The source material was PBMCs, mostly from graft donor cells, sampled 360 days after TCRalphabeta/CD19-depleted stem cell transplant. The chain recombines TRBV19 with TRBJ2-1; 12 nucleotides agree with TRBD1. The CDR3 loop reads CASSMEGQGAWDEQFF. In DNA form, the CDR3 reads TGTGCCAGTAGTATGGAGGGACAGGGGGCATGGGATGAGCAGTTCTTC.